Listed here are 18 T cell receptor beta chains from one sample, sequenced in a study of T cell responses to AZD1222 COVID-19 vaccine (dated by TCRdb to the early 2020s). The library was built by means of the immunoSEQ multiplex PCR assay. TCRdb re-hosts the immuneACCESS table, in-frame sequences only. Its copies lack some clones; in the studies checked, an unresolved V gene accounts for under half of them, and the cause for the rest is not known. Within this sample are 130,000 to 150,000 clones, with roughly four fifths of them counted one time only. The top ten hold 4.1% of the sample. This specimen's time point label, per the study, means: baseline before first vaccination. In the paper's terms, the treatment or condition label means: meningococcal conjugate vaccine given as trial control. Sample: peripheral blood, taken on day 0 of MenACWY control vaccination. The receptor source for this set is an adult in good health.

The table lists this clone with a few counts. Other DNA sequences in the sample encode the same CDR3. The chain has TRBV19 and TRBJ1-1; no reliable D call. CDR1 and CDR2 from the germline V gene are LNHDA and SQIVND (reference sequence). The CDR3 covers 13 residues. Between the trimmed V and J ends, which lost 4 bases and 0 bases, there was a span of 6 bases. CDR3 sequence: CASSTGLNTEAFF. The CDR3 nucleotides read TGTGCCAGTAGTACAGGCCTGAACACTGAAGCTTTCTTT.

This clone was found a few times. The rearrangement links TRBV10-1 to TRBJ2-4, with no clear D. Trimming pared 6 bases from V and 3 bases from J, leaving 12 bases between. Germline CDR1 reads WNHNN; CDR2 reads SYGVQD (reference sequence). The CDR3 spans 14 residues. Here the CDR3 DNA reads TGCGCCAGCAGCTCCACGATCGACAAAAACATTCAGTACTTC. Amino acid sequence: CASSSTIDKNIQYF.

The chain links TRBV10-2 to TRBJ2-5; 7 positions match TRBD1. Per the germline V gene, CDR1 is WSHSY and CDR2 is SAAADI. V trimming: 2 bases; J trimming: 2 bases; junction bases outside the gene matches: 8. The CDR3 is 16 residues long. The CDR3 nucleotides read TGCGCCAGCAGTGAGAGAAGGGGACAGTATCAAGAGACCCAGTACTTC. Translated, it gives CASSERRGQYQETQYF.

The chain employs TRBV7-2 and TRBJ2-1; no clear D gene. The CDR3 contains 14 residues. In germline, CDR1 is SGHTA, CDR2 FQGNSA. V was shortened by 0 bases and J by 7 bases, with 10 bases between the two germline ends. The CDR3 region has the DNA TGTGCCAGCAGCTTAGCGGCGGCCTCAAATGAGCAGTTCTTC. Its translation: CASSLAAASNEQFF.

The chain has TRBV28 and TRBJ1-2, with TRBD1 as a possible D gene (5 bases). Germline V gene lookup returns CDR1 MDHEN and CDR2 SYDVKM. V gave up 6 bases and J gave up 4 bases, with 18 bases separating them. This CDR3 spans 15 amino acids. CDR3 sequence: CASRYGGGAGYGYTF. The DNA of the CDR3 is TGTGCCAGCAGGTACGGGGGAGGGGCAGGCTATGGCTACACCTTC.

This clone showed up just once. CDR3 residues: CASSYPKGFEAFF. CDR3 nucleotides: TGTGCCAGCAGCTACCCAAAGGGTTTTGAAGCTTTCTTT. The chain uses TRBV7-9 and TRBJ1-1; D remains ambiguous. There are 13 residues in the CDR3. V dropped 4 bases and J dropped 7 bases, with 13 bases sitting between them. CDR1 and CDR2 from the germline V gene are SEHNR and FQNEAQ (reference sequence).

The chain uses TRBV3-1 (or the pseudogene TRBV3-2) and TRBJ1-2; D not resolved. Trimming took off 0 bases at V and 10 bases at J, with 9 bases between the two ends. Germline V gene lookup returns CDR1 LGHDT and CDR2 YNNKEL (reference sequence). The CDR3 has 12 residues. CDR3 in DNA: TGTGCCAGCAGCCAAGAATCCGGGAACTACACCTTC. Translated: CASSQESGNYTF.

This chain joins TRBV2 and TRBJ2-7; D might be TRBD1 or TRBD2, each matching 5 bases. Trimming pared 6 bases from V and 2 bases from J, leaving 11 bases between. CDR3 length equals 13 residues. Germline CDR1 reads SNHLY; CDR2 reads FYNNEI. CDR3 DNA sequence: TGTGCCAGCAGGAGGGGACCGGCCTACGAGCAGTACGTC. Translation: CASRRGPAYEQYV.

This chain links TRBV7-8 with TRBJ1-6; tentatively, D is TRBD1 (5 bases). In germline, CDR1 is SGHVS, CDR2 FQNEAQ. The CDR3 covers 15 residues. V lost 0 bases, J lost 7 bases, and 10 bases lay in between. The CDR3, as DNA: TGTGCCAGCAGCTTAGCGCGGTGGGGGAATTCACCCCTCCACTTT. Its protein is CASSLARWGNSPLHF. Complete variable domain (other parts from reference TRBV7-8 and TRBJ1-6): GAGVSQSPRYKVAKRGQDVALRCDPISGHVSLFWYQQALGQGPEFLTYFQNEAQLDKSGLPSDRFFAERPEGSVSTLKIQRTQQEDSAVYLCASSLARWGNSPLHFGNGTRLTVT.

The V call is TRBV27, the J call TRBJ2-2; TRBD1 matches at 9 bases. The trim removed 8 bases at V and 7 bases at J, leaving 5 bases unmatched. The length of the CDR3 is 13 residues. Germline assignment: CDR1 MNHEY and CDR2 SMNVEV (reference sequence). The CDR3 protein is CASRDRVFGELFF. The CDR3 region has the DNA TGTGCCAGCCGGGACAGGGTGTTCGGGGAGCTGTTTTTT.

This chain joins TRBV6-5 and TRBJ2-1; the match to TRBD2 covers 8 bases. The CDR3 is 15 amino acids. Germline V gene data show CDR1 as MNHEY and CDR2 as SVGAGI. Trimming cost V 10 bases and J 0 bases; bases outside gene matches: 8. CDR3 nucleotides: TGTGCCACCGGGGGGGGGTCCCACTCCTACAATGAGCAGTTCTTC. It specifies CATGGGSHSYNEQFF.

This clone was seen at least ten times. The chain couples TRBV6-1 to TRBJ2-1, with D maybe TRBD1 (6 bases). This CDR3 has 16 residues. Germline CDR1 MNHNS, CDR2 SASEGT. V lost 0 bases and J 4 bases, leaving 13 bases between the germline ends. In nucleotides, the CDR3 is TGTGCCAGCAGTGAAGCAATTTCACAGGGATACAATGAGCAGTTCTTC. It is translated as CASSEAISQGYNEQFF.

The chain combines TRBV3-1 (or the pseudogene TRBV3-2) with TRBJ1-2, with a tentative D call TRBD1 (5 bases). Trimming took off 1 base at V and 4 bases at J, with 7 bases between the two ends. Per germline, CDR1 LGHDT and CDR2 YNNKEL (reference sequence). This CDR3 has 13 residues. The CDR3 here is CASSQGGSYGYTF. For the CDR3, the DNA is TGTGCCAGCAGCCAAGGGGGCAGCTATGGCTACACCTTC.

V gene TRBV5-1 combines with J gene TRBJ2-2, with D hard to call. The V gene lost 0 bases and the J gene lost 2 bases, with 5 bases spanning the gap. The germline V gene encodes CDR1 SGHRS and CDR2 YFSETQ. The CDR3 has 14 residues. In DNA, the CDR3 is TGCGCCAGCAGCTTGGAACCCAACACCGGGGAGCTGTTTTTT. This translates into CASSLEPNTGELFF.

The gene calls are TRBV6-1 and TRBJ2-7; D is possibly TRBD1 or TRBD2 (5 bases each). This CDR3 comprises 14 residues. V lost 1 base and J 4 bases, leaving 11 bases between the germline ends. Germline CDR1 MNHNS, CDR2 SASEGT. CDR3 region: CASSEGWGRYEQYV. The CDR3, as DNA: TGTGCCAGCAGTGAAGGCTGGGGACGGTACGAGCAGTACGTC.

This clone has just a few counts. The chain employs TRBV5-4 and TRBJ2-5; TRBD1 agrees at 7 bases. The V segment lost 1 base and the J segment 5 bases; nucleotides outside the gene matches: 2. CDR1 and CDR2 (germline): SGHNT, YYREEE (reference sequence). The CDR3 contains 13 residues. The CDR3 protein is CASSLYRGETQYF. The CDR3 DNA sequence: TGTGCCAGCAGCTTGTACAGGGGCGAGACCCAGTACTTC.

The chain recombines TRBV11-2 with TRBJ1-6, with 8 nucleotides matching TRBD1. The length of the CDR3 is 14 residues. Unmatched junction bases numbered 4, after V lost 5 bases and J lost 7 bases. Germline assignment: CDR1 SGHAT and CDR2 FQNNGV. CDR3 sequence reads: CASSQTGANSPLHF. The CDR3 coding sequence is TGTGCCAGCAGCCAGACAGGGGCGAATTCACCCCTCCACTTT.

CDR3 loop: CASISRQPSNYGYTF. The DNA of the CDR3 is TGTGCCAGTATTTCAAGACAGCCAAGTAACTATGGCTACACCTTC. V is TRBV19 and J is TRBJ1-2, with D possibly TRBD1 on 5 matching bases. Germline assignment: CDR1 LNHDA and CDR2 SQIVND (reference sequence). CDR3 length: 15 amino acids. Trimming removed 7 bases from V and 1 base from J, with 16 bases in between.